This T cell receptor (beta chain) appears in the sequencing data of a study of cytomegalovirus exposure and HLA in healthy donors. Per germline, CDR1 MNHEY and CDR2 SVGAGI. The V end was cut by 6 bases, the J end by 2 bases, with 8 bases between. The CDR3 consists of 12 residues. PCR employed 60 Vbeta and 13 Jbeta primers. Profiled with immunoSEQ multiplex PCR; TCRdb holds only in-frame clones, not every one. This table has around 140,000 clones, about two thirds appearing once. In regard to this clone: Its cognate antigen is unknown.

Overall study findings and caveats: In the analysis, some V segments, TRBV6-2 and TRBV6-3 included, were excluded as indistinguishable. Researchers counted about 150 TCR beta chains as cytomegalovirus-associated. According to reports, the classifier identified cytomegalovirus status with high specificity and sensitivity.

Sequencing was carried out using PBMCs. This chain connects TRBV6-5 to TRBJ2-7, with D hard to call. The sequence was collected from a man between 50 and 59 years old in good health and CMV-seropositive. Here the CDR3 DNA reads TGTGCCAGCAGATCGACAACCTACGAGCAGTACTTC. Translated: CASRSTTYEQYF.